Listed below are T cell receptor beta chains from one sample, sequenced in a study of blood T cell repertoires in COVID-19. TCRdb keeps only in-frame clones here, not all; method: immunoSEQ multiplex PCR. The sample lists 250,000 to 350,000 clones; approximately 86% were seen once. Sequencing used peripheral blood. The receptors shown here come from a man younger than 30 with active or convalescent COVID-19. The conserved cysteine and the conserved F or W are not part of the CDR3 here.

V gene: TRBV6-1; CDR3 protein: ASSEYIGAGSNEQF
V gene: TRBV13; CDR3 protein: ASSLTGLAGELTYEQY
V gene: TRBV11-2; CDR3 protein: ASSSTGEQQY
V gene: TRBV28; CDR3 protein: ASSSLRRGLFNPHSPLH
V gene: TRBV19; CDR3 protein: ASTGLAGGPTDTQY
V gene: TRBV6-5; CDR3 protein: ASRRQNNEQF
V gene: TRBV28; CDR3 protein: ASSRRGTGIYGYT
V gene: TRBV5-1; CDR3 protein: ASSWRGGNTEAF
V gene: TRBV5-1; CDR3 protein: ASSQTLGSYNEQF
V gene: TRBV5-8; CDR3 protein: ASSPGTGIQETQY
V gene: TRBV18; CDR3 protein: ASSPETNVLT
V gene: TRBV9; CDR3 protein: ASGSSSYNSPLH
V gene: TRBV27; CDR3 protein: ASTPPGLAGEQF
V gene: TRBV7-3; CDR3 protein: ASSAGTSSTDTQY
V gene: TRBV11-2; CDR3 protein: ASSLAGSTYNEQF
V gene: TRBV20-1; CDR3 protein: SASSPSTHISSYNSPLH
V gene: TRBV6-6; CDR3 protein: ASSWDSGANVLT
V gene: TRBV3-1/TRBV3-2; CDR3 protein: ASSHQTGVSYEQY
V gene: TRBV29-1; CDR3 protein: SARAGGLETQY
V gene: TRBV19; CDR3 protein: ASSPTGGSYGYT
V gene: TRBV24-1; CDR3 protein: ATSDTAGQGARNTGELF
V gene: TRBV2; CDR3 protein: ASSRGLGRSYEQY
V gene: TRBV5-4; CDR3 protein: ASSLEGGGLDTQY
V gene: TRBV5-6; CDR3 protein: ASSLGQPTYEQY
V gene: TRBV10-2; CDR3 protein: ATGGARGETQY
V gene: TRBV5-4; CDR3 protein: ASSRQGAYEQY
V gene: TRBV2; CDR3 protein: ASSGSYEQY
V gene: TRBV27; CDR3 protein: ASSLSGDGELF
V gene: TRBV7-9; CDR3 protein: ASSKLAGASGQY
V gene: TRBV6-6; CDR3 protein: ASSSTGFYEQY
V gene: TRBV12-3/TRBV12-4; CDR3 protein: ASSLGRRNEQF
V gene: TRBV6-6; CDR3 protein: ASLAGLTYEQY
V gene: TRBV15; CDR3 protein: ATSNPGGRETQY
V gene: TRBV5-1; CDR3 protein: ASSLGFEGFAYGYT
V gene: TRBV7-8; CDR3 protein: ASSGPGLRSGANVLT
V gene: TRBV7-3; CDR3 protein: ASSLYPGSEVVDTGELF
V gene: TRBV6-4; CDR3 protein: ASSETPGQGSYEQY
V gene: TRBV3-1/TRBV3-2; CDR3 protein: ASSQARSRAGANTGELF
V gene: TRBV9; CDR3 protein: ASSATGGGYGYT
V gene: TRBV7-2; CDR3 protein: ASSLESSYEQY
V gene: TRBV4-1; CDR3 protein: ASSHLSFEGYT
V gene: TRBV2; CDR3 protein: ASTRGTSGNEQF
V gene: TRBV19; CDR3 protein: ASRLENSGVSEAF
V gene: TRBV4-1; CDR3 protein: ASSQTDYQETQY
V gene: TRBV6-6; CDR3 protein: ASSLGQGAAEAF
V gene: TRBV2; CDR3 protein: ASIPSGANTGELF
V gene: TRBV6-1; CDR3 protein: ASSDSLLYNEQF
V gene: TRBV27; CDR3 protein: ASRTDSYEQY
V gene: TRBV6-4; CDR3 protein: ASNRTSGRVTDEQY
V gene: TRBV6-2/TRBV6-3; CDR3 protein: ASSYGRGENTEAF
V gene: TRBV6-6; CDR3 protein: ASSRGDRKNTEAF
V gene: TRBV7-9; CDR3 protein: ASSLTRDSSYEQY
V gene: TRBV7-8; CDR3 protein: ASSLDVRGYTEAF
V gene: TRBV9; CDR3 protein: ASSRTLGGAGDTQY